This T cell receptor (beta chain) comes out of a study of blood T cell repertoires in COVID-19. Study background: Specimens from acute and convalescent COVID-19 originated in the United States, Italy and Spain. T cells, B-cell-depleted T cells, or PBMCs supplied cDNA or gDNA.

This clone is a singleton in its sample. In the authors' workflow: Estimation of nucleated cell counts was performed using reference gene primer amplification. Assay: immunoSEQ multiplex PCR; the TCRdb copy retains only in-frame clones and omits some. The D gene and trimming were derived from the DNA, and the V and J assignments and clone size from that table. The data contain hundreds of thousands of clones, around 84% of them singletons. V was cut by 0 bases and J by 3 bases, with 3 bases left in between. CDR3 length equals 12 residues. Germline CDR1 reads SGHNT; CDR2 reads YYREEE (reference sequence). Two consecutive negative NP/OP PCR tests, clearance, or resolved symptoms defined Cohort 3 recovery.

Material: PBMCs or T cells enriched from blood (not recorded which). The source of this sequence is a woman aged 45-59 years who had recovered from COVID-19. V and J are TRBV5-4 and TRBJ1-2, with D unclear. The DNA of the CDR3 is TGTGCCAGCAGCTTGGCCTACTATGGCTACACCTTC. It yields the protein CASSLAYYGYTF.